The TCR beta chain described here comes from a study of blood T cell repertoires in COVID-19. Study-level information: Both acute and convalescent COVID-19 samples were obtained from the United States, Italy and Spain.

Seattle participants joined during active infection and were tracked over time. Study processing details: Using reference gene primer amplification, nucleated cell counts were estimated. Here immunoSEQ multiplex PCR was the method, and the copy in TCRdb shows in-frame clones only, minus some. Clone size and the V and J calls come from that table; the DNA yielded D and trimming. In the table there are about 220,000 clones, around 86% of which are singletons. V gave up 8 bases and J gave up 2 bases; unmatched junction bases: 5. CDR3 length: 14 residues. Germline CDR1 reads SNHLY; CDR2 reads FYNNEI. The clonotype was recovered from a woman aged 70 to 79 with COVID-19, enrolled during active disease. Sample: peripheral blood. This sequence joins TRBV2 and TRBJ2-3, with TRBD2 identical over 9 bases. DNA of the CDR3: TGTGCCAGCGGTCTAGCGGGAACCACAGATACGCAGTATTTT. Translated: CASGLAGTTDTQYF. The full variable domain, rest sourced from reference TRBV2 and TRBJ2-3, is EPEVTQTPSHQVTQMGQEVILRCVPISNHLYFYWYRQILGQKVEFLVSFYNNEISEKSEIFDDQFSVERPDGSNFTLKIRSTKLEDSAMYFCASGLAGTTDTQYFGPGTRLTVL.